This TCR beta chain was retrieved from a study of technical replicates of blood from several donors. There are a few counts of this clone. This table comes from immunoSEQ multiplex PCR, and its TCRdb copy is limited to in-frame clones, with some not included. The repertoire includes more than 11,000 clones, around four fifths of them detected once, and 11% sits in the top ten. Trimming at V came to 4 bases and at J to 7 bases, leaving 8 bases not matched to a gene. The CDR3 runs to 15 residues. CDR1 is GTSNPN and CDR2 is SVGIG in the germline V gene (reference sequence). Sample: PBMCs. The source of this sequence is a human donor in good health. The chain joins TRBV30 to TRBJ2-1, with 12 bases matching TRBD2. The CDR3 DNA follows: TGTGCCTGGACACATGGGACTAGCGGGTGGAATGAGCAGTTCTTC. It encodes CAWTHGTSGWNEQFF.